One and the same sample provided the 20 T cell receptor beta chains below, sequenced in a study of blood T cell repertoires in COVID-19. TCRdb's table, derived via immunoSEQ multiplex PCR, lists solely in-frame clones and lacks some. The table lists some 150,000 clones, 84% of them singletons. Material for sequencing was peripheral blood. The source is a human donor with acute or convalescent COVID-19. The donor label of this sample is uncertain.

Only one count was recorded for this clone. The V call is TRBV30, the J call TRBJ2-7; D may be TRBD1 (6 bases). The CDR3 is 12 amino acids. Trimming removed 4 bases from V and 2 bases from J, with 9 bases in between. The germline V gene encodes CDR1 GTSNPN and CDR2 SVGIG (reference sequence). This chain's CDR3 is CAWNREAYEQYF. The CDR3, as DNA: TGTGCCTGGAACAGGGAAGCCTACGAGCAGTACTTC.

The V call is TRBV3-1 (or the pseudogene TRBV3-2), the J call TRBJ1-2; 9 bases align to TRBD1. Germline-derived CDR1 and CDR2 are LGHDT and YNNKEL (reference sequence). The CDR3 covers 14 residues. The junction had 8 bases not matched to a gene; V was cut back by 4 bases and J by 8 bases. Here the CDR3 DNA reads TGTGCCAGCAGCCCTGGACAGGGGACGTTCGGCTACACCTTC. It yields the protein CASSPGQGTFGYTF.

The chain couples TRBV2 to TRBJ2-2, with no clear D. Per germline, CDR1 SNHLY and CDR2 FYNNEI. The V end was cut by 0 bases, the J end by 1 base, with 9 bases between. This CDR3 spans 16 amino acids. CDR3 DNA sequence: TGTGCCAGCAGTGAAGCATCGGTCTTGAACACCGGGGAGCTGTTTTTT. Translation: CASSEASVLNTGELFF.

V usage is TRBV2 and J usage is TRBJ2-6; D not resolved. Germline CDR1 SNHLY, CDR2 FYNNEI. This CDR3 comprises 14 residues. Trimming removed 8 bases at V and 0 bases at J, with 8 bases between. CDR3 sequence reads: CASLASSGANVLTF. The CDR3 DNA sequence: TGTGCCAGCTTAGCTAGCTCTGGGGCCAACGTCCTGACTTTC.

The gene calls are TRBV5-8 and TRBJ2-7; D may be TRBD1 (6 bases). The CDR3 is made up of 15 amino acids. The germline V and J ends were trimmed by 3 bases and 7 bases, with 20 bases remaining between them. Germline CDR1 is SGHTS and CDR2 is YDEGEE. The CDR3 nucleotides are TGTGCCAGCAGCTCAGGGACACGGACTCTAGAAGAGCAGTACTTC. Protein product: CASSSGTRTLEEQYF.

In this sample, this clone turned up a few times. The chain is built from TRBV11-2 and TRBJ2-7; tentatively, D is TRBD2 (7 bases). CDR1 and CDR2 from the germline V gene are SGHAT and FQNNGV. The CDR3 has 17 residues. V was clipped by 5 bases and J by 0 bases, with 20 bases between them. DNA for the CDR3: TGTGCCAGCAGCACCCTAAGGGGGGGGGCGAACTCCTACGAGCAGTACTTC. Translation: CASSTLRGGANSYEQYF.

The CDR3 region has the DNA TGTGCCAGCAGCCAAAGGGACACAGGGCACAATCAGCCCCAGCATTTT. Translation: CASSQRDTGHNQPQHF. This sequence joins TRBV28 and TRBJ1-5; D perhaps matches TRBD1 (6 bases). The CDR3 contains 16 residues. Germline assignment: CDR1 MDHEN and CDR2 SYDVKM. Trimming shortened V by 6 bases and J by 3 bases, and 18 bases separated the two germline ends.

V and J are TRBV21-1 and TRBJ2-3; the table names TRBD2, a call not compared with the DNA. TRBV21-1 is listed as a pseudogene. CDR3 length: 18 residues. The DNA for the CDR3 is TGTGCCAGCAGCCCGACCGGGACTAGCTGTCTTGGGTGTGATACGCAGTATTTT. It encodes CASSPTGTSCLGCDTQYF.

The J gene is TRBJ1-1, the V gene TRBV2; D remains unclear. Per germline, CDR1 SNHLY and CDR2 FYNNEI. Trimming pared 9 bases from V and 1 base from J, leaving 9 bases between. This CDR3 comprises 12 residues. The DNA for the CDR3 is TGTGCCAGTGGCGGGTGGAACACTGAAGCTTTCTTT. Translating gives CASGGWNTEAFF.

This sequence joins TRBV10-3 and TRBJ1-5; possible D gene TRBD1, 5 bases. V lost 3 bases and J lost 0, with 6 bases in between. The CDR3 is 14 amino acids. Germline assignment: CDR1 ENHRY and CDR2 SYGVKD. The CDR3 nucleotides are TGTGCCATCAGTGAACAGGTTAGCAATCAGCCCCAGCATTTT. This gives the protein CAISEQVSNQPQHF.

This clone appeared a few times. V and J are TRBV2 and TRBJ2-7; 12 nucleotides line up with TRBD2. V gave up 4 bases and J gave up 3 bases; unmatched junction bases: 7. The CDR3 has 16 residues. Per germline, CDR1 SNHLY and CDR2 FYNNEI. The CDR3 protein is CASSASGLAGHYEQYF. DNA for the CDR3: TGTGCCAGCAGTGCTTCGGGACTAGCGGGCCACTACGAGCAGTACTTC. Filled out from reference TRBV2 and TRBJ2-7, the complete variable domain reads EPEVTQTPSHQVTQMGQEVILRCVPISNHLYFYWYRQILGQKVEFLVSFYNNEISEKSEIFDDQFSVERPDGSNFTLKIRSTKLEDSAMYFCASSASGLAGHYEQYFGPGTRLTVT.

Here the CDR3 DNA reads TGTGCCAGCAGCCTGTGGACTAGCGGCAGCAATGAGCAGTTCTTC. Residues: CASSLWTSGSNEQFF. The chain has TRBV5-4 and TRBJ2-1; 10 bases map to TRBD2. The CDR3 spans 15 residues. Germline CDR1 is SGHNT and CDR2 is YYREEE (reference sequence). J was trimmed by 6 bases and V by 4 bases; bases with no gene match: 7. The whole variable domain, remainder taken from reference TRBV5-4 and TRBJ2-1, is ETGVTQSPTHLIKTRGQQVTLRCSSQSGHNTVSWYQQALGQGPQFIFQYYREEENGRGNFPPRFSGLQFPNYSSELNVNALELDDSALYLCASSLWTSGSNEQFFGPGTRLTVL.

The chain couples TRBV23-1 to TRBJ2-4; no reliable D call. Being an ORF, TRBV23-1 has a function that is uncertain. Trimming left V 6 bases short and J 1 base short, with 28 bases between. This CDR3 comprises 20 residues. The CDR3 spells CASSQEDAPYFEWAKNIQYF. The CDR3 DNA follows: TGCGCCAGCAGCCAGGAAGACGCCCCTTACTTCGAGTGGGCCAAAAACATTCAGTACTTC.

The chain couples TRBV7-9 to TRBJ2-2; the D gene is possibly TRBD1 (5 bases). The germline V and J ends were trimmed by 1 base and 5 bases, with 11 bases remaining between them. CDR3 length: 15 amino acids. Germline-derived CDR1 and CDR2 are SEHNR and FQNEAQ (reference sequence). CDR3 in DNA: TGTGCCAGCAGCTTAGTAGGGGCCGGAACCGGGGAGCTGTTTTTT. It codes for CASSLVGAGTGELFF. The whole variable domain, remainder taken from reference TRBV7-9 and TRBJ2-2, is DTGVSQNPRHKITKRGQNVTFRCDPISEHNRLYWYRQTLGQGPEFLTYFQNEAQLEKSRLLSDRFSAERPKGSFSTLEIQRTEQGDSAMYLCASSLVGAGTGELFFGEGSRLTVL.

The chain carries TRBV4-1 and TRBJ1-1; D perhaps matches TRBD1 (6 bases). CDR1 and CDR2 from the germline V gene are MGHRA and YSYEKL. V was shortened by 0 bases and J by 4 bases, with 21 bases between the two germline ends. This CDR3 has 18 amino acids. CDR3 bases: TGCGCCAGCAGCCAAGATAAGGGAACAGGGCCCAGGGGCACTGAAGCTTTCTTT. Its translation is CASSQDKGTGPRGTEAFF.

This sequence joins TRBV5-1 and TRBJ1-5, with 7 bases lining up with TRBD1. Germline CDR1 reads SGHRS; CDR2 reads YFSETQ. The junction had 4 bases not matched to a gene; V was cut back by 4 bases and J by 3 bases. There are 14 residues in the CDR3. CDR3: CASSEGQPNQPQHF. CDR3 in DNA: TGCGCCAGCAGCGAGGGACAGCCCAATCAGCCCCAGCATTTT. Based on the CDR3 plus reference TRBV5-1 and TRBJ1-5, the full variable domain is KAGVTQTPRYLIKTRGQQVTLSCSPISGHRSVSWYQQTPGQGLQFLFEYFSETQRNKGNFPGRFSGRQFSNSRSEMNVSTLELGDSALYLCASSEGQPNQPQHFGDGTRLSIL.

V and J are TRBV4-2 and TRBJ1-1; TRBD1 matches 8 bases. J gave up 4 bases and V 3 bases, and 4 bases lay outside the gene matches. The CDR3 runs 14 residues. Germline assignment: CDR1 LGHNA and CDR2 YNFKEQ. This chain's CDR3 is CASSQKQGVTEAFF. CDR3 sequence (DNA): TGTGCCAGCAGCCAGAAACAGGGGGTCACTGAAGCTTTCTTT.

The chain couples TRBV5-4 to TRBJ2-3; a possible D gene is TRBD2 (6 bases). CDR3 length: 17 residues. Germline V gene lookup returns CDR1 SGHNT and CDR2 YYREEE (reference sequence). The V end was cut by 0 bases, the J end by 5 bases, with 19 bases between. The CDR3 sequence: CASSLVPGLGIGDTQYF. CDR3 DNA sequence: TGTGCCAGCAGCTTGGTGCCGGGACTTGGGATCGGAGATACGCAGTATTTT.

This chain connects TRBV14 to TRBJ2-2; 12 nucleotides match TRBD2. From germline, CDR1 is SGHDN and CDR2 FVKESK. V gave up 4 bases and J gave up 1 base; unmatched junction bases: 1. The CDR3 spans 16 residues. CDR3 residues: CASSPGLAGNTGELFF. The CDR3 DNA sequence: TGTGCCAGCAGCCCGGGACTAGCGGGGAACACCGGGGAGCTGTTTTTT.

The V call is TRBV30, the J call TRBJ2-1, with 7 bases fitting TRBD2. The CDR3 spans 14 residues. Germline trimming cut 4 bases from V and 4 bases from J; bases unmatched to any gene: 7. Germline V gene lookup returns CDR1 GTSNPN and CDR2 SVGIG (reference sequence). The chain's CDR3 is CAWIREGRYNEQFF. Written as DNA, the CDR3 is TGTGCCTGGATTAGGGAGGGCCGGTACAATGAGCAGTTCTTC. The complete variable domain, with remaining parts taken from reference TRBV30 and TRBJ2-1, reads SQTIHQWPATLVQPVGSPLSLECTVEGTSNPNLYWYRQAAGRGLQLLFYSVGIGQISSEVPQNLSASRPQDRQFILSSKKLLLSDSGFYLCAWIREGRYNEQFFGPGTRLTVL.